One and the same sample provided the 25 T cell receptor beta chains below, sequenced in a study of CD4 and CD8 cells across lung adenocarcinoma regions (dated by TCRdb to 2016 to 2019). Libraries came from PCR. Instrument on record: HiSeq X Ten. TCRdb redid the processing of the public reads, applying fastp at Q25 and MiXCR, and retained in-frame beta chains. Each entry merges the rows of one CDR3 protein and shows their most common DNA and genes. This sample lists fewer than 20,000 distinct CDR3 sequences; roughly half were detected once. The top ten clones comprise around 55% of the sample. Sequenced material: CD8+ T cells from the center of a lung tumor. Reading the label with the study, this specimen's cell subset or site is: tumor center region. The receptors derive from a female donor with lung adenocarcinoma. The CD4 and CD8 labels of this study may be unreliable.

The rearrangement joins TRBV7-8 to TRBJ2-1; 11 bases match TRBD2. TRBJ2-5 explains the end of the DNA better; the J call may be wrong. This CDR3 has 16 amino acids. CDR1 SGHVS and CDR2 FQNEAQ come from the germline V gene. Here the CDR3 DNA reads TGTGCCAGCAGCCCGCCCTCTAGCGGGAGGCAGGAGACCCAGTACTTC. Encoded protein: CASSPPSSGRQETQYF.

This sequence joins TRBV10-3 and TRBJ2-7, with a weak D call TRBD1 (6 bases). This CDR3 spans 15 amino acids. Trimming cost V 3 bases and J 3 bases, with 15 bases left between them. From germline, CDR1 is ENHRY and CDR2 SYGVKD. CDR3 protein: CAISDIQGLLYEQYF. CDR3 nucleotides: TGTGCCATCAGTGACATACAGGGTCTTCTCTACGAGCAGTACTTC.

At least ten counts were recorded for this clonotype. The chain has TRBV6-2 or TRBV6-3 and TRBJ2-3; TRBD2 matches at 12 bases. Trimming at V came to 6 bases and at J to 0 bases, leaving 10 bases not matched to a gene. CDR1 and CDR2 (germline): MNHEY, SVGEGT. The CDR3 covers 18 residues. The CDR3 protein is CASSPELAGGPSTDTQYF. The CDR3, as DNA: TGTGCCAGCAGCCCTGAACTAGCGGGGGGCCCTAGCACAGATACGCAGTATTTT.

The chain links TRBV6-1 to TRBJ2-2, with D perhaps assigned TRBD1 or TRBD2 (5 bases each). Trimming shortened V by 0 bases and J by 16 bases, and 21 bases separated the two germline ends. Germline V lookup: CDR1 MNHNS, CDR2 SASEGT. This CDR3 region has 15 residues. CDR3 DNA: TGTGCCAGCAGTGAAGCGAGTGGGAGCACCGGGACGCAGTTTTTT. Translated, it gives CASSEASGSTGTQFF.

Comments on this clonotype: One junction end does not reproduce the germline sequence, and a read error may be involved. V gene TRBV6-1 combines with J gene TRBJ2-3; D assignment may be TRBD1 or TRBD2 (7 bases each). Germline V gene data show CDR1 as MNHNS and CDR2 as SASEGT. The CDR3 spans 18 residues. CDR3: CASTRKGGGGGRPDTQYF. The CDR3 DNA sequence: TGTGCCAGCACCCGCAAGGGGGGAGGGGGCGGACGCCCAGATACCCAGTACTTT.

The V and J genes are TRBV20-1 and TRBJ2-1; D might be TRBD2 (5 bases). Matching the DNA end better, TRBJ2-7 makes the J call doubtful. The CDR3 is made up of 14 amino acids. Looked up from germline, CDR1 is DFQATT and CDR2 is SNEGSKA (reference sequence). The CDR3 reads CSARVGAKGYEQYF. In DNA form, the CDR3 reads TGCAGTGCTAGAGTGGGAGCCAAGGGATACGAGCAGTACTTC.

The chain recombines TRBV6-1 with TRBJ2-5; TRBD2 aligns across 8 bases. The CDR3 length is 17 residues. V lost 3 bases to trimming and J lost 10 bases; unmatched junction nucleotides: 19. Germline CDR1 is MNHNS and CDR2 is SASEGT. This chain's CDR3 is CASSEGVGGEDLNIQYF. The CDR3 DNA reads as TGTGCCAGCAGTGAGGGAGTCGGGGGGGAGGATTTAAACATCCAGTACTTC.

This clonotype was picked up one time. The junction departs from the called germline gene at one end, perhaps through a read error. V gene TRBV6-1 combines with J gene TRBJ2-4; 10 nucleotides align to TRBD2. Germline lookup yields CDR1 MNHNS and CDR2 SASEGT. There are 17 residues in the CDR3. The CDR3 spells CASRGLAGVPVTNTQYF. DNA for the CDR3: TGTGCCAGCAGGGGTCTAGCGGGGGTGCCAGTCACAAACACTCAGTACTTC.

CDR3 in amino acids: CASTYRGAAYEQYF. The CDR3 DNA sequence: TGTGCCAGCACCTACAGGGGAGCCGCCTACGAGCAGTACTTC. The chain has TRBV6-1 and TRBJ2-1; 7 positions agree with TRBD1. Matching the DNA end better, TRBJ2-7 makes the J call doubtful. CDR1 and CDR2 from the germline V gene are MNHNS and SASEGT. This CDR3 has 14 amino acids.

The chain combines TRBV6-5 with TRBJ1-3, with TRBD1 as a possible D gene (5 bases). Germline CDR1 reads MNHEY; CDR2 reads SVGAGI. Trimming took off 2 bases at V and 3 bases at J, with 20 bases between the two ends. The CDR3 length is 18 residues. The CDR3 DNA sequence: TGTGCCAGCAGTTACGGGGCGCCGGGCGGGGGATATGGAAACACCATATATTTT. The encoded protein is CASSYGAPGGGYGNTIYF.

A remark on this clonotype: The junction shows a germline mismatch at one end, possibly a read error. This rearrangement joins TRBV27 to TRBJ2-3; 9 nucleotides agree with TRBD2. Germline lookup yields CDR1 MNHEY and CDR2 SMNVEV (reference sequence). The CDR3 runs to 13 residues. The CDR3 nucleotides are TGTGCCAGCAGTAGACTAGCGGTGGAGACGCAGTATTTC. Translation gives CASSRLAVETQYF.

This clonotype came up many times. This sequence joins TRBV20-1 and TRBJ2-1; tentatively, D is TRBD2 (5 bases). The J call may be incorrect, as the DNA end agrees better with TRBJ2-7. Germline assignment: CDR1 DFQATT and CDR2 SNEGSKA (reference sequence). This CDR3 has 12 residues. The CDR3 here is CSASEGLFEQYF. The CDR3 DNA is TGCAGTGCTAGTGAGGGCCTTTTCGAGCAGTACTTC.

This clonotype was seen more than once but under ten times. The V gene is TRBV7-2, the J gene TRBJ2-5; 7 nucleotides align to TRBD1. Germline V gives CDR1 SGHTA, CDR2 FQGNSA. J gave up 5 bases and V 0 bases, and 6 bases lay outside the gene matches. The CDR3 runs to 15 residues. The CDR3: CASSLARQGLETQYF. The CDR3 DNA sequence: TGTGCCAGCAGCTTAGCCCGACAGGGTCTCGAGACCCAGTACTTC.

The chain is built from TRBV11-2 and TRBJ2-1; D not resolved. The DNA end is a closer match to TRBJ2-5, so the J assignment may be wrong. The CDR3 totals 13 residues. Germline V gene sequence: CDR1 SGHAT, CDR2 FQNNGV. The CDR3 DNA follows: TGTGCCAGCAGCTTCCAGAATCGAGAGACCCAGTACTTC. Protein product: CASSFQNRETQYF.

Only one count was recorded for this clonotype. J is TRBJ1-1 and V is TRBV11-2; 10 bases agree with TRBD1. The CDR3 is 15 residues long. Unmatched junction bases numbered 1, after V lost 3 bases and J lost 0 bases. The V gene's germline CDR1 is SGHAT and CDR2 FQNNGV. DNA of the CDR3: TGTGCCAGCAGCTTGGGACAGGGGATGAACACTGAAGCTTTCTTT. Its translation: CASSLGQGMNTEAFF.

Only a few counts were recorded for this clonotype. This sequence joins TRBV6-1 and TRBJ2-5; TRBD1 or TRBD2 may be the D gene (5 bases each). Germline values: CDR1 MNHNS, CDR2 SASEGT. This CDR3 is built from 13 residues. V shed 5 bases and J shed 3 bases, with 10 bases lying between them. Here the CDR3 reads CASSPWDEETQYF. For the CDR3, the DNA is TGTGCCAGCAGTCCATGGGACGAAGAGACCCAGTACTTC.

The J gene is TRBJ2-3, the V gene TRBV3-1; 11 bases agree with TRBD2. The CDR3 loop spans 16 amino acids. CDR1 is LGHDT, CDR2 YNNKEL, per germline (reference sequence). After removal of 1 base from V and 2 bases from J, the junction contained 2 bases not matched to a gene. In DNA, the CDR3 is TGTGCCAGCAGCCAAGGACTAGCGGGGTTCACAGATACGCAGTATTTT. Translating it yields CASSQGLAGFTDTQYF.

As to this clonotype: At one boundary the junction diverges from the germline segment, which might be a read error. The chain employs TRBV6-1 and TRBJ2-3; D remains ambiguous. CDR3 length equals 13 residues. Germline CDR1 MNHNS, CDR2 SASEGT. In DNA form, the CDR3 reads TGTGCCAGCAGTGCACTGAGCACAGATACGCAGTATTTC. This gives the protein CASSALSTDTQYF.

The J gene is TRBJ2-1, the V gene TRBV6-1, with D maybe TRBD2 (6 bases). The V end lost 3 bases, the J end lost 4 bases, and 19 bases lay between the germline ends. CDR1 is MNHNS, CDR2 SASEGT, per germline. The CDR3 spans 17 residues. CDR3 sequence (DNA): TGTGCCAGCAGTGATCCGCCCCTGGGACTCAGGTACAATGAGCAGTTCTTC. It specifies CASSDPPLGLRYNEQFF.

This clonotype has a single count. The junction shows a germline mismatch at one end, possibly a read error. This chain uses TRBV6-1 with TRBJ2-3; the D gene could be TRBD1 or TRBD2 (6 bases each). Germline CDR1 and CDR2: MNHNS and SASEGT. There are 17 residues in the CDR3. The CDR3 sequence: CASSRGLGGGEPDTQYF. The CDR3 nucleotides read TGTGCCAGCAGTCGGGGGCTAGGGGGAGGTGAGCCAGATACCCAGTACTTT.

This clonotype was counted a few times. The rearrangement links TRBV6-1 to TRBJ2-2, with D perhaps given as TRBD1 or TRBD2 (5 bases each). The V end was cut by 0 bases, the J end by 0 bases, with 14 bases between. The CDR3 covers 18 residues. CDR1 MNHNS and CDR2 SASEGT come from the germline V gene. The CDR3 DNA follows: TGTGCCAGCAGTGAAGCGCTTATTGGGGGAGCGAACACCGGGGAGCTGTTTTTT. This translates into CASSEALIGGANTGELFF.

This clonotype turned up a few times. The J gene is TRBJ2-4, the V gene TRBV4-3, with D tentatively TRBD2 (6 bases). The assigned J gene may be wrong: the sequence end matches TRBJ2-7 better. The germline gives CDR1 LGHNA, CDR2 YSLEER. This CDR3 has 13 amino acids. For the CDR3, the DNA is TGCGCCAGCAGCCAGACTAGTTCCTACGAGCAGTACTTC. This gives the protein CASSQTSSYEQYF.

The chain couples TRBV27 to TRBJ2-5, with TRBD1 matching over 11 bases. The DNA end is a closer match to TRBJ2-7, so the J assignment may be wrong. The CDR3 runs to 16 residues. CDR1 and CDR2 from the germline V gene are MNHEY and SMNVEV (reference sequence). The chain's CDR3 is CASSLPGQGGPNEQYF. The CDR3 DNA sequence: TGTGCCAGCAGTTTGCCGGGACAGGGGGGGCCCAACGAGCAGTACTTC.

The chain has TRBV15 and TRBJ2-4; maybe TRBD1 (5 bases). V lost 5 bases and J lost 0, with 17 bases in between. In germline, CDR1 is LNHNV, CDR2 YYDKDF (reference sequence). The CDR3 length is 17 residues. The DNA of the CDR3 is TGTGCCACCAGCGCGAAAAGTGGGGCTGGAGCCAAAAACATTCAGTACTTC. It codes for CATSAKSGAGAKNIQYF.

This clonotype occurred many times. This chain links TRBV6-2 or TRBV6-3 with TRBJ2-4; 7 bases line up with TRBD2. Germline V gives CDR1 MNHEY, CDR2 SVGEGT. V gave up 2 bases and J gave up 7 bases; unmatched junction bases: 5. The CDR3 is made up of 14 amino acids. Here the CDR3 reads CASSYAGGGNIQYF. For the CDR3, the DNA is TGTGCCAGCAGTTACGCCGGGGGAGGGAACATTCAGTACTTC.